This is a list of T cell receptor beta chains from one sample in a study of Graves' ophthalmopathy and Graves' hyperthyroidism. One entry per CDR3 protein results from TCRdb running MiXCR on the multiplex PCR reads. The data show over a million distinct CDR3 sequences, about 40% seen once. Material: peripheral blood or thyroid tissue (not recorded which). The receptor set was obtained from an adult man with Graves' hyperthyroidism. Each CDR3 is given with its conserved first and last residue.

>TRBJ1-6|TRBV13
CASSLLGTGDSPLHF
>TRBJ2-5|TRBV10-3
CAISEPDGEAGETQYF
>TRBJ2-6|TRBV25-1
CASSEGGSVLTF
>TRBJ1-6|TRBV7-9
CASSTVGRDSPLHF
>TRBJ1-1|TRBV5-6
CASSLPAGRTEAFF
>TRBJ1-1|TRBV30
CAWSTFDQRTEAFF
>TRBJ2-5|TRBV7-8
CASSLAETQYF
>TRBJ2-2|TRBV12-3/TRBV12-4
CASSRAGTGSTGELFF
>TRBJ2-5|TRBV19
CASSPDRGRLETQYF
>TRBJ2-5|TRBV7-7
CASSQARGLETQYF
>TRBJ2-1|TRBV7-2
CASRRWDNEQFF
>TRBJ2-1|TRBV14
CASSPDEGNEQFF
>TRBJ2-7|TRBV20-1
CSVSRGSYEQYF
>TRBJ2-1|TRBV29-1
CSVVRGGPPYNEQFF
>TRBJ2-7|TRBV7-2
CASEPTGHEQYF
>TRBJ1-4|TRBV7-9
CASSQVSRERRYNEKLFF
>TRBJ1-5|TRBV2
CASNLGAGQPQHF
>TRBJ1-5|TRBV28
CASISNYRGDNQPQHF
>TRBJ1-3|TRBV7-2
CASSLDRSSGNTIYF
>TRBJ2-7|TRBV9
CASSVSGSEYEQYF
>TRBJ2-7|TRBV29-1
CSVRWEEGNSDF
>TRBJ2-7|TRBV29-1
CSAQGYHEQYF
>TRBJ2-2|TRBV7-7
CASREGEPGELFF
>TRBJ2-5|TRBV29-1
CSGRQGKTQYF
>TRBJ2-5|TRBV29-1
CSVEDGQVNGETQYF
>TRBJ1-1|TRBV7-6
CASSLGAGRLGTEAFF
>TRBJ1-1|TRBV7-2
CASSYQSGGDTEAFF
>TRBJ2-7|TRBV2
CASSMISVDSHEQYF